The 13 T cell receptor beta chains below all came from one sample that was sequenced in a study of cytomegalovirus exposure and HLA in healthy donors. The PCR used 60 Vbeta and 13 Jbeta primers. Some clones are missing from TCRdb's copy, which holds only in-frame ones; the method was immunoSEQ multiplex PCR. This sample's table reports some 60,000 clones. Source material: PBMCs. These receptors came from a male donor in good health and CMV-seronegative.

The genes are TRBV9 and TRBJ1-2, with 9 bases fitting TRBD1. CDR1 SGDLS and CDR2 YYNGEE come from the germline V gene. Trimming took 3 bases from V and 4 from J; bases not matched to a gene: 13. CDR3 length equals 17 residues. This CDR3 reads CASSAKGTGKGAYGYTF. The CDR3 coding sequence is TGTGCCAGCAGCGCAAAGGGGACAGGGAAGGGGGCCTATGGCTACACCTTC.

The chain is built from TRBV19 and TRBJ2-7, with TRBD1 identical over 11 bases. Germline V gene sequence: CDR1 LNHDA, CDR2 SQIVND (reference sequence). The J segment lost 6 bases and the V segment lost 5 bases, leaving 12 bases of the junction unmatched. The CDR3 contains 16 residues. The CDR3 loop reads CASSAPGQGATTEQYF. The CDR3 bases are TGTGCCAGTAGTGCCCCCGGACAGGGGGCGACTACCGAGCAGTACTTC.

The rearrangement uses TRBV6-5 and TRBJ2-1; TRBD2 might be the D (6 bases). The germline V gene has CDR1 MNHEY and CDR2 SVGAGI. The V gene lost 2 bases and the J gene lost 6 bases, with 8 bases spanning the gap. The CDR3 loop spans 13 amino acids. CDR3 nucleotides: TGTGCCAGCAGTTACATGGGACTCAATGAGCAGTTCTTC. Its translation is CASSYMGLNEQFF.

This sequence joins TRBV28 and TRBJ1-5; D might be TRBD1 (6 bases). This CDR3 is built from 16 residues. CDR1 and CDR2 (germline): MDHEN, SYDVKM. Between the trimmed V and J ends, which lost 6 bases and 2 bases, there was a span of 17 bases. Here the CDR3 reads CASSPGGGPRNQPQHF. The CDR3 nucleotides read TGTGCCAGCAGCCCTGGCGGGGGGCCCCGCAATCAGCCCCAGCATTTT.

The chain employs TRBV27 and TRBJ2-1; TRBD2 matches 9 bases. The V and J ends lost 3 bases and 7 bases, in that order; junction bases with no gene match: 16. The CDR3 consists of 18 residues. From germline, CDR1 is MNHEY and CDR2 SMNVEV (reference sequence). The CDR3 protein is CASSFRLTSGGLRNEQFF. The CDR3 DNA sequence: TGTGCCAGCAGTTTCAGGTTGACTAGCGGAGGCCTTAGGAATGAGCAGTTCTTC.

The chain combines TRBV25-1 with TRBJ1-2, with D hard to call. The CDR3 runs to 11 residues. CDR1 is MGHDK, CDR2 SYGVNS, per germline. V shed 9 bases and J shed 6 bases, with 11 bases lying between them. CDR3 DNA: TGTGCCAGAAGTTTAGGAGATGGCTACACCTTC. Translation gives CARSLGDGYTF.

The rearrangement uses TRBV28 and TRBJ1-1, with 7 bases matching TRBD1. V shed 6 bases, J shed 6 bases, and the junction held 10 bases outside the gene matches. CDR3 length equals 14 residues. CDR1 is MDHEN and CDR2 is SYDVKM in the germline V gene. The CDR3 nucleotides are TGTGCCAGCAGCCCATTCGACAGGGCGTCTGAAGCTTTCTTT. It translates to CASSPFDRASEAFF.

The genes are TRBV29-1 and TRBJ2-2; TRBD2 agrees at 9 bases. The CDR3 extends over 14 amino acids. Per germline, CDR1 SQVTM and CDR2 ANQGSEA. The V and J ends lost 7 bases and 8 bases, in that order; junction bases with no gene match: 11. CDR3 coding DNA: TGCAGCGGTGGGGGGCGGGGGGGCACGGGGGAGCTGTTTTTT. It codes for CSGGGRGGTGELFF.

Points on this clone: One junction end does not reproduce the germline sequence, and a read error may be involved. This chain links TRBV7-7 with TRBJ2-1; 8 positions match TRBD2. The germline gives CDR1 SSHAT, CDR2 FNYEAQ (reference sequence). The CDR3 totals 15 residues. This chain's CDR3 is CASSPRLGLDDEQFF. The CDR3 bases are TGTGCTAGCAGCCCACGCCTGGGACTAGACGATGAGCAGTTCTTC.

The J gene is TRBJ2-6, the V gene TRBV7-8, with a tentative D call TRBD1 (5 bases). Germline-derived CDR1 and CDR2 are SGHVS and FQNEAQ. The CDR3 has 16 amino acids. V lost 4 bases, J lost 0 bases, and 10 bases lay in between. The CDR3 DNA follows: TGTGCCAGCAGCTCAGGGCGAAGCTCTGGGGCCAACGTCCTGACTTTC. Its protein product is CASSSGRSSGANVLTF.

The chain joins TRBV7-2 to TRBJ2-2; D remains unclear. Trimming stripped 5 bases from V and 3 bases from J, with 16 bases between. There are 16 residues in the CDR3. The germline V gene encodes CDR1 SGHTA and CDR2 FQGNSA. In nucleotides, the CDR3 is TGTGCCAGCAGCGTCTCATACAGTCCCTACACCGGGGAGCTGTTTTTT. This gives the protein CASSVSYSPYTGELFF.

The chain employs TRBV28 and TRBJ2-7, with 7 bases identical to TRBD1. This CDR3 region has 13 residues. Germline loops: CDR1 MDHEN, CDR2 SYDVKM. Losses at the gene ends were 2 bases for V and 12 bases for J; bases not matched to a gene: 10. The CDR3 DNA follows: TGTGCCAGCAGTTTACCCTTACAGGGGATCTTGTACTTC. Encoded protein: CASSLPLQGILYF.

The gene calls are TRBV28 and TRBJ2-3, with TRBD1 identical over 9 bases. Germline CDR1 and CDR2: MDHEN and SYDVKM. The CDR3 has 16 amino acids. V was pared by 3 bases and J by 4 bases, with 8 bases of the junction left unmatched. CDR3 protein: CASSLMVDRGADTQYF. CDR3 nucleotide sequence: TGTGCCAGCAGTTTGATGGTGGACAGGGGAGCAGATACGCAGTATTTT.